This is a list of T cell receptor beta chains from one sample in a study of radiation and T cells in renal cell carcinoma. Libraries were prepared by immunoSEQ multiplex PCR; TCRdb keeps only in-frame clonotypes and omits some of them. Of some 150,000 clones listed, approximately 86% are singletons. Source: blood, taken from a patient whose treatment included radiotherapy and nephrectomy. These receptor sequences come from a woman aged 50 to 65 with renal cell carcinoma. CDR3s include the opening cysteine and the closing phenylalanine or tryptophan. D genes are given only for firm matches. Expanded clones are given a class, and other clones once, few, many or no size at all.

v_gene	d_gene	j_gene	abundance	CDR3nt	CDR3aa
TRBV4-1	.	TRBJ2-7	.	TGCGCCAGCAGCCAGGGCAGGGTAAGGGAGCAGTACTTC	CASSQGRVREQYF
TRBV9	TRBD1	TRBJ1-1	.	TGTGCCAGCAGCGCGGCAGGGGGCGAAAACACTGAAGCTTTCTTT	CASSAAGGENTEAFF
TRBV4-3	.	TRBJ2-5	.	TGCGCCAGCAGCCAAGTTATTGGAGCCGAGACCCAGTACTTC	CASSQVIGAETQYF
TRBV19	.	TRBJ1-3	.	TGTGCCAGTAGTATCCAGCCAAGCTCTGGAAACACCATATATTTT	CASSIQPSSGNTIYF
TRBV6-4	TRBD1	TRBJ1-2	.	TGTGCCAGCAGCCGGACAGGGAGCTCCTATGGCTACACCTTC	CASSRTGSSYGYTF
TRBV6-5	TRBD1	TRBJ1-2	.	TGTGCCAGCAGTTTAACAGGGGACTATGGCTACACCTTC	CASSLTGDYGYTF
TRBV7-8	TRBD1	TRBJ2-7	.	TGTGCCAGCAGCAGGACAGGGGTCTCCTACGAGCAGTACTTC	CASSRTGVSYEQYF
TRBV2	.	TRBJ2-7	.	TGTGCCAGCAGTATGGCGTACGAGCAGTACTTC	CASSMAYEQYF
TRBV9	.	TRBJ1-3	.	TGTGCCAGCAGCGTAAGGGGTCCCGGGGACACCATATATTTT	CASSVRGPGDTIYF
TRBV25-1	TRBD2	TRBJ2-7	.	TGTGCCAGCAGAAGCGCGGGAGGGTCCTACGAGCAGTACTTC	CASRSAGGSYEQYF
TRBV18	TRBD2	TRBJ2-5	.	TGTGCCAGCTCAAAAGGGACTAGCGGGAAAGAGACCCAGTACTTC	CASSKGTSGKETQYF
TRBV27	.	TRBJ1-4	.	TGTGCCAGCAGTTTATCTTCCGCAGTTAGTGAAAAACTGTTTTTT	CASSLSSAVSEKLFF
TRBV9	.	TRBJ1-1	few	TGTGCCAGCAGCGTCACCCCCCAGGGAAACACTGAAGCTTTCTTT	CASSVTPQGNTEAFF
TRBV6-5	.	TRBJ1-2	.	TGTGCCAGCAGGGAGGGGGGCCTGAGGTATGGCTACACCTTC	CASREGGLRYGYTF
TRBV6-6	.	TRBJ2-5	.	TGTGCCAGCAGCCTAAAAGAGACCCAGTACTTC	CASSLKETQYF
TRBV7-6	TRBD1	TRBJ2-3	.	TGTGCCAGCAGCCCAAGACAGGGGGCTTTTATTGATACGCAGTATTTT	CASSPRQGAFIDTQYF
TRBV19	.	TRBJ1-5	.	TGTGCCAGTAGTCCTAGACGGGACCGGACTGATCAGCCCCAGCATTTT	CASSPRRDRTDQPQHF
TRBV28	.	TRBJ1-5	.	TGTGCCAGCAGTCTACAGCCTTATAGCAATCAGCCCCAGCATTTT	CASSLQPYSNQPQHF
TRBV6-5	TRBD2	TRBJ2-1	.	TGTGCCAGCAGTTCACTAGCGGGAAATGAGCAGTTCTTC	CASSSLAGNEQFF
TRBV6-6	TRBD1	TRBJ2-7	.	TGTGCCAGCGCCACGGGGAGGACAGGGGCCGAGCAGTACTTC	CASATGRTGAEQYF
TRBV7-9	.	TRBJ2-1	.	TGTGCCAGCAGCTTATCTCAGGTTCTCCAACTAAATGAGCAGTTCTTC	CASSLSQVLQLNEQFF
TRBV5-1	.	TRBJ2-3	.	TGCGCCAGCAGCTGGGGAGCCGGGGACTCATACACAGATACGCAGTATTTT	CASSWGAGDSYTDTQYF
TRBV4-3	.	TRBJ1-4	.	TGCGCCAGCAGCCAAGATGGGAGAACTAATGAAAAACTGTTTTTT	CASSQDGRTNEKLFF
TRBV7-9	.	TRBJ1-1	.	TGTGCCAGCAGCTTAGGGGCAGGGCTCGGCACTGAAGCTTTCTTT	CASSLGAGLGTEAFF
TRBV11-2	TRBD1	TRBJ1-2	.	TGTGCCAGCAGCGAGATTTTATCCGGGACAGGCGGTGGCTACACCTTC	CASSEILSGTGGGYTF
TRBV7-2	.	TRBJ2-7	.	TGTGCCAGCAGCCCTGGACAGGGGTTCGGGGGGGCCTATGAGCAGTACTTC	CASSPGQGFGGAYEQYF
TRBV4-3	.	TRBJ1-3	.	TGCGCCAGCAGCCAACATGGAAACCCTGGAAACACCATATATTTT	CASSQHGNPGNTIYF
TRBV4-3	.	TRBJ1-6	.	TGCGCCAGCAGCCAAGAAGGCGCTTCTAGCTCCTATAATTCACCCCTCCACTTT	CASSQEGASSSYNSPLHF
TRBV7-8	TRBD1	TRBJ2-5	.	TGTGCCAGCAGCTCAGGACAGGTAGAAGAGACCCAGTACTTC	CASSSGQVEETQYF
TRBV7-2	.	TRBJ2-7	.	TGTGCCAGCAGCCCCGGGACACACCTTGGGGAGCAGTACTTC	CASSPGTHLGEQYF
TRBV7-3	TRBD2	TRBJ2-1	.	TGTGCCAGCAGCTCAGTGGCGGGAGGGCTCAATGAGCAGTTCTTC	CASSSVAGGLNEQFF
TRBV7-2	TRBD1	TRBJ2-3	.	TGTGCCAGCAGCCTAGGAAGGGACAGGGGGCTAACAGATACGCAGTATTTT	CASSLGRDRGLTDTQYF
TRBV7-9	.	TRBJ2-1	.	TGTGCCAGCAGCTCAGAGGGCCTAAACTACAATGAGCAGTTCTTC	CASSSEGLNYNEQFF
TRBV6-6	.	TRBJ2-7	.	TGTGCCAGCAGTGGAGGCAACTCCTACGAGCAGTACTTC	CASSGGNSYEQYF
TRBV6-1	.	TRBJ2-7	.	TGTGCCAGCAGCCAAGGGGGCGAGCAGTACTTC	CASSQGGEQYF
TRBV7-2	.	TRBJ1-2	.	TGTGCCAGCAACCCCAGGGAGCTGGGCTACACCTTC	CASNPRELGYTF
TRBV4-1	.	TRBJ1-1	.	TGCGCCAGCAGCCAAGATCGATGGGGGGACACTGAAGCTTTCTTT	CASSQDRWGDTEAFF
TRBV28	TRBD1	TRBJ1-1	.	TGTGCCAGCCTGGACAGGGCGAACACTGAAGCTTTCTTT	CASLDRANTEAFF
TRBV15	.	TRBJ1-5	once	TGTGCCACCAGCAGAGGAGGGCTCTTAGGGACTCAGCCCCAGCATTTT	CATSRGGLLGTQPQHF
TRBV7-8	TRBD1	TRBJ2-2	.	TGTGCCAGCAGCCAAAAGAGGGACAGGGATTCGGGCACCGGGGAGCTGTTTTTT	CASSQKRDRDSGTGELFF
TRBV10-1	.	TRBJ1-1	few	TGCGCCAGCAGTGATGAGGCGCTTAGCACTGAAGCTTTCTTT	CASSDEALSTEAFF
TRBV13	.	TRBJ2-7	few	TGTGCCAGCAGCCTCCGGTGGGGGTCCCACGAGCAGTACTTC	CASSLRWGSHEQYF